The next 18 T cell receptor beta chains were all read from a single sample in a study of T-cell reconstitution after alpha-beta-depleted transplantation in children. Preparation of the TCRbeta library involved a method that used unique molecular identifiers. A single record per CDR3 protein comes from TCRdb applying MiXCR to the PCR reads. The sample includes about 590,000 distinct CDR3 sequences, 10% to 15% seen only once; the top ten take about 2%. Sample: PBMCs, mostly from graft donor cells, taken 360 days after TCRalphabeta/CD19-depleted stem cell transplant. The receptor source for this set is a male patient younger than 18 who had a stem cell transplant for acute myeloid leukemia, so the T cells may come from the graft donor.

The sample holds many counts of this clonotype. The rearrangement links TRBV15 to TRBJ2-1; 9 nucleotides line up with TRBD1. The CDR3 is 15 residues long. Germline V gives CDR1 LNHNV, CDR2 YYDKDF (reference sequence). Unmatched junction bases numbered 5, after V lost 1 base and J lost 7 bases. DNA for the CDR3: TGTGCCACCAGCAGAGGTATAGACAGGGGGAATGAGCAGTTCTTC. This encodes CATSRGIDRGNEQFF.

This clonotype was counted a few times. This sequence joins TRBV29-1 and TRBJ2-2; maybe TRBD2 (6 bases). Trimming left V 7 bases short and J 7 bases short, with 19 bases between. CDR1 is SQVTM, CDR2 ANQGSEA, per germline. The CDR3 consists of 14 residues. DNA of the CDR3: TGCAGCGCTCGATGGACTACCACATACGGGGAGCTGTTTTTT. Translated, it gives CSARWTTTYGELFF.

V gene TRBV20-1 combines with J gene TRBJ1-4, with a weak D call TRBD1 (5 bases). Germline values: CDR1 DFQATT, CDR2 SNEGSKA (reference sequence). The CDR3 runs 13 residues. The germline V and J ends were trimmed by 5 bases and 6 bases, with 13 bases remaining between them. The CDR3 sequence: CSAWWGRDEKLFF. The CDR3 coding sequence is TGCAGTGCTTGGTGGGGCAGGGATGAAAAACTGTTTTTT.

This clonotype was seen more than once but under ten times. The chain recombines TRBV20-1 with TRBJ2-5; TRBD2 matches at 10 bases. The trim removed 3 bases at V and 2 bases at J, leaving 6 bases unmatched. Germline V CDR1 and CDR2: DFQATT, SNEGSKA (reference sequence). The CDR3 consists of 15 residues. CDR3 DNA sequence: TGCAGTGCTAGTCCCGGACTAGCGGAGCAAGAGACCCAGTACTTC. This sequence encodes CSASPGLAEQETQYF.

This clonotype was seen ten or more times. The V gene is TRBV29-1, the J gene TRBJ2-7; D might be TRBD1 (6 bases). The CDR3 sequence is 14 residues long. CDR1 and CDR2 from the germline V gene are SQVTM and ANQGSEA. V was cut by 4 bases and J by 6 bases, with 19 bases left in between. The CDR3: CSVGPRAGEFEQYF. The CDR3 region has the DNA TGCAGCGTTGGCCCCCGAGCAGGGGAGTTCGAGCAGTACTTC.

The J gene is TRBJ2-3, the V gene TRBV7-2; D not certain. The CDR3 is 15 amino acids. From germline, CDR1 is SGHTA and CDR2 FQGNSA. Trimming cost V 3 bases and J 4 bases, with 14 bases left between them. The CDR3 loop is CASSFGFEVADTQYF. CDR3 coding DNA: TGTGCCAGCAGCTTTGGATTTGAAGTGGCAGATACGCAGTATTTT. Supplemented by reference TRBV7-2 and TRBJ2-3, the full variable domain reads GAGVSQSPSNKVTEKGKDVELRCDPISGHTALYWYRQSLGQGLEFLIYFQGNSAPDKSGLPSDRFSAERTGGSVSTLTIQRTQQEDSAVYLCASSFGFEVADTQYFGPGTRLTVL.

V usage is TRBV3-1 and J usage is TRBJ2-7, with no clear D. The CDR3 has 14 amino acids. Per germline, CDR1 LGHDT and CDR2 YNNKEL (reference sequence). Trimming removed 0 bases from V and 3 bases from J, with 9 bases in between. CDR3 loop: CASSQDITFYEQYF. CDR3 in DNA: TGTGCCAGCAGCCAAGATATCACTTTCTACGAGCAGTACTTC.

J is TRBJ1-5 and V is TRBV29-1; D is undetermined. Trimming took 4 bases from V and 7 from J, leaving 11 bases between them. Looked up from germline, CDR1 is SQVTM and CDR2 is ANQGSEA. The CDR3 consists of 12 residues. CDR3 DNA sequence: TGCAGCGTTGTCCAGAACGAGCAGCCCCAGCATTTT. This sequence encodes CSVVQNEQPQHF.

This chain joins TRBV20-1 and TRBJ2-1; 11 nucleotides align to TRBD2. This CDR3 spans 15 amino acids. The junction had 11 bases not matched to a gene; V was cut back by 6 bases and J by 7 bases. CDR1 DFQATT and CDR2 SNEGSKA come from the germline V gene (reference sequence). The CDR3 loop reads CSAPLAGGHGNEQFF. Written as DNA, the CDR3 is TGCAGTGCCCCTTTAGCGGGAGGGCACGGGAATGAGCAGTTCTTC.

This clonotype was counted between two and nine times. The CDR3 protein is CARSGFPNTGELFF. The CDR3 coding sequence is TGTGCCAGATCCGGGTTCCCGAACACCGGGGAGCTGTTTTTT. V usage is TRBV27 and J usage is TRBJ2-2; D unresolved. V was shortened by 9 bases and J by 0 bases, with 11 bases between the two germline ends. CDR3 length: 14 residues. In germline, CDR1 is MNHEY, CDR2 SMNVEV (reference sequence).

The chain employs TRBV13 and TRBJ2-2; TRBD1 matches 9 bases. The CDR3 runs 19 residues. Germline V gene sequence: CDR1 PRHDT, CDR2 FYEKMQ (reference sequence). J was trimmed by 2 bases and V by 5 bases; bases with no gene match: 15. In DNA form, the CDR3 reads TGTGCCAGCAGCATTCTCCTCTTGCTGGGACAGGGCAACACCGGGGAGCTGTTTTTT. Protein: CASSILLLLGQGNTGELFF.

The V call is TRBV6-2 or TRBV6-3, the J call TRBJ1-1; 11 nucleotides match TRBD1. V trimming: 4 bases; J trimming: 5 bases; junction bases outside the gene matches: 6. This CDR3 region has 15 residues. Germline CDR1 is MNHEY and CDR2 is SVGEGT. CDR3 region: CASSSRTGGVTEAFF. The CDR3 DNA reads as TGTGCCAGCAGTTCCCGGACAGGGGGCGTAACTGAAGCTTTCTTT.

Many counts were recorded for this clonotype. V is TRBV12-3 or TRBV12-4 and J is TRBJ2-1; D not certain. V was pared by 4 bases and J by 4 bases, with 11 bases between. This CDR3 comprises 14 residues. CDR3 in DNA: TGTGCCAGCAGTTCGGGTAGGACGTACAATGAGCAGTTCTTC. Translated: CASSSGRTYNEQFF.

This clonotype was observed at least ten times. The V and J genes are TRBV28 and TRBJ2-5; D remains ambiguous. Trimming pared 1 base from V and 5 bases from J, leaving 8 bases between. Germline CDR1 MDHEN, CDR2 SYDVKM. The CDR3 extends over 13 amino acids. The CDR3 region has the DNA TGTGCCAGCAGTTTATCTATTCATGAGACCCAGTACTTC. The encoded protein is CASSLSIHETQYF.

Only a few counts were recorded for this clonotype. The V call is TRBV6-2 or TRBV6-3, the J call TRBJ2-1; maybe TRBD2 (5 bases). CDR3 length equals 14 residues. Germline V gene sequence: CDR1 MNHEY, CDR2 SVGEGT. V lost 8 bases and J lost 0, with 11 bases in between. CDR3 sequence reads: CASWGVTSYNEQFF. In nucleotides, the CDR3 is TGTGCCAGCTGGGGAGTCACCTCCTACAATGAGCAGTTCTTC.

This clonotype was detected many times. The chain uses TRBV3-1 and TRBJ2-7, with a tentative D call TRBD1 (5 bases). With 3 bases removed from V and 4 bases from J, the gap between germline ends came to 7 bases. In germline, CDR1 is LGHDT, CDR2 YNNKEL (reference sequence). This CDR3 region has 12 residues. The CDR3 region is CASSQRQYEQYF. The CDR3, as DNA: TGTGCCAGCAGCCAGAGACAGTACGAGCAGTACTTC.

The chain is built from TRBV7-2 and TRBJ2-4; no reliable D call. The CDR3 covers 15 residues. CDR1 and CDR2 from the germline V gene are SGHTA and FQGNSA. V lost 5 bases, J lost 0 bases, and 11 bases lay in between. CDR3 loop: CASSLNRIAKNIQYF. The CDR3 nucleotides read TGTGCCAGCAGCCTCAATAGGATAGCCAAAAACATTCAGTACTTC.

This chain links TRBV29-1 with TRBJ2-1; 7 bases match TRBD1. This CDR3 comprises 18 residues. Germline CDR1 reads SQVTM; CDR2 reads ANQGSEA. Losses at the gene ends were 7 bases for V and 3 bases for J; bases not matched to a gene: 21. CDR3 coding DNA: TGCAGCGCCACCGGGACAGCTCACCCCGAGGGTTTCTACAATGAGCAGTTCTTC. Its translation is CSATGTAHPEGFYNEQFF.